The 28 T cell receptor beta chains presented below share a single source sample, sequenced in a study of Graves' ophthalmopathy and Graves' hyperthyroidism. The authors amplified TCR beta CDR3 regions from RNA transcripts. The first round was an RT-PCR with HTBI primers, and the second round was a multiplex PCR. TCRdb re-derived calls from the multiplex PCR reads in MiXCR, one entry per CDR3 protein. The sample contains under 400,000 distinct CDR3 sequences, under 20% of which appear only once. Sequencing was carried out using peripheral blood. Every receptor here comes from an adult man with Graves' ophthalmopathy.

This clonotype appeared many times. The J gene is TRBJ2-4, the V gene TRBV6-1; no firm D call. Germline CDR1 and CDR2: MNHNS and SASEGT. This CDR3 is 16 amino acids long. With 1 base removed from V and 0 bases from J, the gap between germline ends came to 10 bases. The CDR3 loop reads CASSEGHTLAKNIQYF. For the CDR3, the DNA is TGTGCCAGCAGTGAAGGACACACCCTAGCCAAAAACATTCAGTACTTC.

The sample holds many counts of this clonotype. The chain recombines TRBV20-1 with TRBJ1-2, with 9 bases aligning to TRBD1. Trimming at V came to 0 bases and at J to 4 bases, leaving 9 bases not matched to a gene. Germline loops: CDR1 DFQATT, CDR2 SNEGSKA (reference sequence). This CDR3 contains 16 residues. CDR3 DNA: TGCAGTGCTAGAGACCGCCCGGGACAGGGAGTCTATGGCTACACCTTC. Translated, it gives CSARDRPGQGVYGYTF.

There are many counts of this clonotype. The rearrangement joins TRBV6-5 to TRBJ1-1; 9 nucleotides line up with TRBD1. CDR3 length equals 13 residues. The ends lost 6 bases at V and 3 bases at J; junction bases unmatched: 2. Looked up from germline, CDR1 is MNHEY and CDR2 is SVGAGI. DNA for the CDR3: TGTGCCAGCAGCGGACAGGGGTACACTGAAGCTTTCTTT. Translated: CASSGQGYTEAFF.

This clonotype appeared many times. The chain links TRBV29-1 to TRBJ2-5, with D tentatively TRBD2 (6 bases). The V gene lost 7 bases and the J gene lost 3 bases, with 12 bases spanning the gap. Germline CDR1 reads SQVTM; CDR2 reads ANQGSEA. This CDR3 spans 12 amino acids. Here the CDR3 reads CSAAGNKETQYF. CDR3 DNA: TGCAGCGCGGCGGGAAACAAAGAGACCCAGTACTTC.

This clonotype appeared many times. The V call is TRBV6-4, the J call TRBJ2-7; perhaps TRBD1 as D (5 bases). V was clipped by 5 bases and J by 2 bases, with 37 bases between them. Germline CDR1 MRHNA, CDR2 SNTAGT. The CDR3 length is 22 residues. The CDR3 bases are TGTGCCAGCAGTATCCACAGGCTCCGCTCGGTCAACAGAGACTCAACCACCTACGAGCAGTACTTC. It specifies CASSIHRLRSVNRDSTTYEQYF.

This clonotype was seen repeatedly, ten times or more. The V and J genes are TRBV7-9 and TRBJ2-7, with 9 bases fitting TRBD1. This CDR3 has 15 residues. Trimming took 1 base from V and 5 from J; bases not matched to a gene: 6. Per germline, CDR1 SEHNR and CDR2 FQNEAQ (reference sequence). CDR3 sequence: CASSLVGTGLNEQYF. The CDR3 region has the DNA TGTGCCAGCAGCTTAGTTGGGACAGGGCTTAACGAGCAGTACTTC.

This clonotype was observed at least ten times. The chain recombines TRBV5-6 with TRBJ2-7; D uncertain. Germline loops: CDR1 SGHDT, CDR2 YYEEEE. The CDR3 sequence is 14 residues long. Trimming cost V 0 bases and J 2 bases, with 9 bases left between them. The CDR3 nucleotides are TGTGCCAGCAGCTTGGTCGCGATTGCCTACGAGCAGTACTTC. Translated, it gives CASSLVAIAYEQYF.

This clonotype has a count of ten or more. J is TRBJ2-7 and V is TRBV6-5; 7 nucleotides agree with TRBD2. Germline CDR1 reads MNHEY; CDR2 reads SVGAGI. This CDR3 spans 13 amino acids. The J segment lost 4 bases and the V segment lost 5 bases, leaving 5 bases of the junction unmatched. The CDR3 region has the DNA TGTGCCAGCAGTATTTCTAGCGGATACGAGCAGTACTTC. Its protein is CASSISSGYEQYF.

This clonotype has ten or more counts. The rearrangement joins TRBV27 to TRBJ1-2; no firm D call. The length of the CDR3 is 13 residues. With 5 bases removed from V and 5 bases from J, the gap between germline ends came to 12 bases. In germline, CDR1 is MNHEY, CDR2 SMNVEV (reference sequence). The CDR3 DNA follows: TGTGCCAGCAGTCCTCAGGTCCCGTATGGCTACACCTTC. Its translation is CASSPQVPYGYTF.

This clonotype was observed a handful of times. A much more abundant neighbour one base away suggests this may be a read error. V gene TRBV30 combines with J gene TRBJ1-3; no firm D call. V was clipped by 4 bases and J by 2 bases, with 12 bases between them. In germline, CDR1 is GTSNPN, CDR2 SVGIG (reference sequence). The CDR3 extends over 14 amino acids. The CDR3 nucleotides read TGTGCCTGGAAACACCTCCGCCCTGGAAACACCATATATTTT. Amino acid sequence: CAWKHLRPGNTIYF.

This clonotype was counted ten times or more. This sequence joins TRBV5-6 and TRBJ2-5; perhaps D is TRBD1 or TRBD2 (6 bases each). CDR1 SGHDT and CDR2 YYEEEE come from the germline V gene. The V end was cut by 3 bases, the J end by 6 bases, with 12 bases between. This CDR3 spans 13 amino acids. The CDR3 DNA reads TGTGCCAGCAGCTGGGGGGCGCGAAAGACCCAGTACTTC. This encodes CASSWGARKTQYF.

This clonotype was seen at least ten times. Here the CDR3 reads CASSLGGRARANVLTF. In DNA form, the CDR3 reads TGTGCCAGCAGCTTAGGTGGTAGGGCGAGGGCCAACGTCCTGACTTTC. V gene TRBV13 combines with J gene TRBJ2-6; D is unclear. Germline V lookup: CDR1 PRHDT, CDR2 FYEKMQ (reference sequence). CDR3 length: 16 amino acids. V gave up 0 bases and J gave up 5 bases, with 11 bases separating them.

A remark on this clonotype: This may stem from a read error, because a much larger clone lies one nucleotide away. The chain joins TRBV7-9 to TRBJ1-1; 7 bases map to TRBD1. CDR3 size: 15 residues. Looked up from germline, CDR1 is SEHNR and CDR2 is FQNEAQ (reference sequence). The ends lost 1 base at V and 1 base at J; junction bases unmatched: 3. In nucleotides, the CDR3 is TGTGCCAGCAGCTTAGAAAGGGGGCCGAACACTGAAGCTTTCTTT. Its translation: CASSLERGPNTEAFF. Full variable domain (missing parts from reference TRBV7-9 and TRBJ1-1): DTGVSQNPRHKITKRGQNVTFRCDPISEHNRLYWYRQTLGQGPEFLTYFQNEAQLEKSRLLSDRFSAERPKGSFSTLEIQRTEQGDSAMYLCASSLERGPNTEAFFGQGTRLTVV.

This clonotype has at least ten counts. This rearrangement joins TRBV2 to TRBJ1-5, with 9 bases identical to TRBD1. Trimming cost V 4 bases and J 0 bases; bases outside gene matches: 1. The CDR3 length is 15 residues. The V gene's germline CDR1 is SNHLY and CDR2 FYNNEI. CDR3 sequence (DNA): TGTGCCAGCAGTGGACAGGGGGTTAGCAATCAGCCCCAGCATTTT. This sequence encodes CASSGQGVSNQPQHF. Using reference TRBV2 and TRBJ1-5 for the parts outside the CDR3, the full variable domain is EPEVTQTPSHQVTQMGQEVILRCVPISNHLYFYWYRQILGQKVEFLVSFYNNEISEKSEIFDDQFSVERPDGSNFTLKIRSTKLEDSAMYFCASSGQGVSNQPQHFGDGTRLSIL.

The genes are TRBV6-5 and TRBJ1-5; perhaps TRBD1 as D (6 bases). V was pared by 2 bases and J by 8 bases, with 10 bases between. CDR1 and CDR2 (germline): MNHEY, SVGAGI. This CDR3 has 13 amino acids. Here the CDR3 DNA reads TGTGCCAGCAGTTACACCCGGGACAAGCCCCAGCATTTT. It codes for CASSYTRDKPQHF.

This clonotype came up many times. The V and J genes are TRBV7-9 and TRBJ2-7, with D possibly matching TRBD2 (5 bases). Trimming removed 1 base at V and 4 bases at J, with 8 bases between. CDR3 size: 13 residues. Looked up from germline, CDR1 is SEHNR and CDR2 is FQNEAQ (reference sequence). The CDR3 reads CASSLEREYEQYF. The DNA for the CDR3 is TGTGCCAGCAGCTTAGAAAGGGAGTACGAGCAGTACTTC.

This chain uses TRBV28 with TRBJ2-5; 11 nucleotides agree with TRBD1. The CDR3 extends over 16 amino acids. Germline lookup yields CDR1 MDHEN and CDR2 SYDVKM. The V gene end was trimmed by 4 bases and the J gene end by 5 bases; junction bases not matched to a gene: 9. The CDR3 DNA reads as TGTGCCAGCAGTTCCCGGACAGGGGGCATTGGGGAGACCCAGTACTTC. It codes for CASSSRTGGIGETQYF. The full variable domain, in which reference TRBV28 and TRBJ2-5 provide the parts outside the CDR3, is DVKVTQSSRYLVKRTGEKVFLECVQDMDHENMFWYRQDPGLGLRLIYFSYDVKMKEKGDIPEGYSVSREKKERFSLILESASTNQTSMYLCASSSRTGGIGETQYFGPGTRLLVL.

There are many counts of this clonotype. Mismatch with germline at one junction end may stem from a read error. The DNA of the CDR3 is TGTGTCAGCAGGGGACGTAACAACCCATTGAACACCGGGGAGCTGTTTTTT. Translation gives CVSRGRNNPLNTGELFF. The chain employs TRBV6-4 and TRBJ2-2; TRBD1 is a possible D gene (6 bases). This CDR3 comprises 17 residues. Germline V lookup: CDR1 MRHNA, CDR2 SNTAGT.

This clonotype showed up many times. The chain carries TRBV5-1 and TRBJ2-5, with 7 bases identical to TRBD1. The CDR3 has 15 residues. Germline V gene sequence: CDR1 SGHRS, CDR2 YFSETQ. J was trimmed by 4 bases and V by 4 bases; bases with no gene match: 10. CDR3 loop: CASSGRQGVRETQYF. CDR3 bases: TGCGCCAGCAGCGGTCGACAGGGAGTCCGAGAGACCCAGTACTTC.

Many counts were recorded for this clonotype. The rearrangement uses TRBV5-1 and TRBJ1-1; 9 bases fit TRBD1. V lost 4 bases to trimming and J lost 7 bases; unmatched junction nucleotides: 8. The germline gives CDR1 SGHRS, CDR2 YFSETQ. This CDR3 has 14 residues. In DNA form, the CDR3 reads TGCGCCAGCAGCGGCTTGACAGGGGGAAATGAAGCTTTCTTT. Protein: CASSGLTGGNEAFF.

There are many counts of this clonotype. V is TRBV11-2 and J is TRBJ2-7, with 14 bases lining up with TRBD2. In germline, CDR1 is SGHAT, CDR2 FQNNGV. The V segment lost 3 bases and the J segment 3 bases; nucleotides outside the gene matches: 10. The CDR3 is made up of 18 amino acids. The CDR3 DNA follows: TGTGCCAGCAGCTTGAACCCCGGGACTAGCGGGGGACACTACGAGCAGTACTTC. Amino acids: CASSLNPGTSGGHYEQYF.

This clonotype was counted many times. This sequence joins TRBV28 and TRBJ2-7; D possibly corresponds to TRBD2 (7 bases). Trimming left V 1 base short and J 3 bases short, with 25 bases between. This CDR3 comprises 19 residues. Germline V gene data show CDR1 as MDHEN and CDR2 as SYDVKM. The CDR3 sequence: CASSLLGPRTVGRDYEQYF. CDR3 nucleotides: TGTGCCAGCAGTTTATTGGGCCCCCGGACAGTTGGGAGGGACTACGAGCAGTACTTC. The full variable domain, with the rest looked up from reference TRBV28 and TRBJ2-7, is DVKVTQSSRYLVKRTGEKVFLECVQDMDHENMFWYRQDPGLGLRLIYFSYDVKMKEKGDIPEGYSVSREKKERFSLILESASTNQTSMYLCASSLLGPRTVGRDYEQYFGPGTRLTVT.

The rearrangement uses TRBV5-5 and TRBJ1-2; maybe TRBD1 (6 bases). CDR3 length: 14 amino acids. Germline-derived CDR1 and CDR2 are SGHKS and YYEKEE (reference sequence). V shed 4 bases and J shed 6 bases, with 16 bases lying between them. The CDR3 loop is CASSPQTGGDGYTF. In DNA, the CDR3 is TGTGCCAGCAGCCCCCAAACGGGGGGCGATGGCTACACCTTC.

There are many counts of this clonotype. This sequence joins TRBV20-1 and TRBJ1-5; the D gene is possibly TRBD1 (6 bases). V lost 6 bases and J 3 bases, leaving 21 bases between the germline ends. Germline V CDR1 and CDR2: DFQATT, SNEGSKA (reference sequence). CDR3 length: 16 residues. CDR3: CSAIRTVQSYNQPQHF. The CDR3 DNA sequence: TGCAGTGCAATCAGGACAGTGCAGTCCTACAATCAGCCCCAGCATTTT.

The table lists this clonotype with many counts. The chain joins TRBV20-1 to TRBJ1-1; D gene ambiguous. This CDR3 is 13 amino acids long. Trimming took 1 base from V and 2 from J, leaving 8 bases between them. Per germline, CDR1 DFQATT and CDR2 SNEGSKA (reference sequence). This CDR3 reads CSARAYRNTEAFF. The CDR3 DNA sequence: TGCAGTGCTAGAGCCTACCGAAACACTGAAGCTTTCTTT.

This clonotype was seen at least ten times. This sequence joins TRBV30 and TRBJ2-7, with TRBD1 identical over 7 bases. The trim removed 3 bases at V and 5 bases at J, leaving 10 bases unmatched. Germline V CDR1 and CDR2: GTSNPN, SVGIG (reference sequence). The CDR3 runs 14 residues. The chain's CDR3 is CAWSLTGLWDEQYF. In DNA form, the CDR3 reads TGTGCCTGGAGCCTGACAGGGCTTTGGGACGAGCAGTACTTC.

The sample holds a few counts of this clonotype. A read error may account for a junction end that differs from germline. This chain uses TRBV12-3 or TRBV12-4 with TRBJ1-2, with 9 bases fitting TRBD1. This CDR3 is 14 amino acids long. The chain's CDR3 is CASSPIPGQGGYIF. CDR3 sequence (DNA): TGTGCCAGCAGTCCGATACCGGGACAGGGAGGCTACATCTTC.

Many counts were recorded for this clonotype. The rearrangement links TRBV12-3 or TRBV12-4 to TRBJ1-6, with D perhaps TRBD1 (6 bases). Trimming took 5 bases from V and 9 from J, leaving 20 bases between them. There are 16 residues in the CDR3. CDR3 amino acids: CASSLSPGAGGSPLHF. As DNA, the CDR3 is TGTGCCAGCAGTCTGAGCCCAGGGGCCGGGGGTTCACCCCTCCACTTT.